The 25 T cell receptor beta chains given below trace back to one sample, sequenced in a study of OX40 agonist ivuxolimab in advanced cancers. TCRdb keeps only in-frame clones here, not all; method: immunoSEQ multiplex PCR. The data show about 59,000 clones, 80% to 90% seen once. The starting material was CD4+ or CD8+ T cells sorted from blood, obtained in a trial of the OX40 agonist ivuxolimab. These receptors all stem from an adult with an advanced solid tumor such as melanoma, head and neck, liver or kidney cancer.

The rearrangement joins TRBV11-3 to TRBJ2-3; unclear D gene. The CDR3 length is 15 residues. Germline assignment: CDR1 SGHNT and CDR2 YENEEA. The V gene lost 1 base and the J gene lost 0 bases, with 8 bases spanning the gap. The CDR3 DNA reads as TGTGCCAGCAGCTTAGGGCCGGAAAGCACAGATACGCAGTATTTT. Its translation: CASSLGPESTDTQYF.

The CDR3 nucleotides are TGTGCCAGCAGTTACTCGGGGGGCTCCTACGAGCAGTACTTC. It encodes CASSYSGGSYEQYF. The chain joins TRBV6-6 to TRBJ2-7; perhaps TRBD2 as D (6 bases). Germline V CDR1 and CDR2: MNHNY, SVGAGI (reference sequence). The V end lost 0 bases, the J end lost 0 bases, and 6 bases lay between the germline ends. The CDR3 has 14 residues.

The V and J genes are TRBV5-4 and TRBJ1-5; 10 nucleotides agree with TRBD1. Germline CDR1 is SGHNT and CDR2 is YYREEE (reference sequence). The CDR3 runs 16 residues. J gave up 5 bases and V 4 bases, and 9 bases lay outside the gene matches. The CDR3: CASSRGQGGLDQPQHF. CDR3 coding DNA: TGTGCCAGCAGCCGAGGACAGGGGGGCTTAGATCAGCCCCAGCATTTT. Filled out from reference TRBV5-4 and TRBJ1-5, the complete variable domain reads ETGVTQSPTHLIKTRGQQVTLRCSSQSGHNTVSWYQQALGQGPQFIFQYYREEENGRGNFPPRFSGLQFPNYSSELNVNALELDDSALYLCASSRGQGGLDQPQHFGDGTRLSIL.

This clone was recorded only once. The V call is TRBV5-4, the J call TRBJ2-7, with 7 bases lining up with TRBD2. CDR1 is SGHNT and CDR2 is YYREEE in the germline V gene (reference sequence). J lost 4 bases, V lost 4 bases, and 5 bases had no gene match. This CDR3 is 13 amino acids long. CDR3 nucleotides: TGTGCCAGCAGCCAAGCCGGGGGGTACGAGCAGTACTTC. Protein sequence: CASSQAGGYEQYF.

The genes are TRBV15 and TRBJ1-2; D may be TRBD1 (6 bases). From germline, CDR1 is LNHNV and CDR2 YYDKDF (reference sequence). With 1 base removed from V and 4 bases from J, the gap between germline ends came to 19 bases. The CDR3 loop spans 17 amino acids. For the CDR3, the DNA is TGTGCCACCAGCAGAGTAGTAGCTCGCGCAGGGGTCTATGGCTACACCTTC. Translated, it gives CATSRVVARAGVYGYTF. Full variable domain (remainder filled in from reference TRBV15 and TRBJ1-2): DAMVIQNPRYQVTQFGKPVTLSCSQTLNHNVMYWYQQKSSQAPKLLFHYYDKDFNNEADTPDNFQSRRPNTSFCFLDIRSPGLGDTAMYLCATSRVVARAGVYGYTFGSGTRLTVV.

This clone was seen only once. V is TRBV11-2 and J is TRBJ1-3; the D is unclear. V shed 6 bases and J shed 3 bases, with 6 bases lying between them. Per the germline V gene, CDR1 is SGHAT and CDR2 is FQNNGV. The CDR3 runs to 12 residues. The CDR3 DNA follows: TGTGCCAGCAGTCTATATGGAAACACCATATATTTT. It translates to CASSLYGNTIYF.

The gene calls are TRBV7-2 and TRBJ1-2, with D unclear. This CDR3 is built from 15 residues. Per the germline V gene, CDR1 is SGHTA and CDR2 is FQGNSA. The V end was cut by 1 base, the J end by 4 bases, with 13 bases between. The CDR3 DNA sequence: TGTGCCAGCAGCTTAGGGTACAGCGGATCCTATGGCTACACCTTC. Encoded protein: CASSLGYSGSYGYTF.

V gene TRBV19 combines with J gene TRBJ1-6; D gene ambiguous. This CDR3 has 15 residues. In germline, CDR1 is LNHDA, CDR2 SQIVND (reference sequence). Trimming removed 1 base from V and 7 bases from J, with 11 bases in between. Written as DNA, the CDR3 is TGTGCCAGTAGTATAGTCCAGGACTTCAATTCACCCCTCCACTTT. Translating it yields CASSIVQDFNSPLHF. The entire variable domain, with the rest obtained from reference TRBV19 and TRBJ1-6, is as follows: DGGITQSPKYLFRKEGQNVTLSCEQNLNHDAMYWYRQDPGQGLRLIYYSQIVNDFQKGDIAEGYSVSREKKESFPLTVTSAQKNPTAFYLCASSIVQDFNSPLHFGNGTRLTVT.

The rearrangement links TRBV27 to TRBJ1-6; D is uncertain. Trimming shortened V by 10 bases and J by 9 bases, and 13 bases separated the two germline ends. Germline CDR1 MNHEY, CDR2 SMNVEV (reference sequence). There are 12 residues in the CDR3. The CDR3 loop reads CATWTLGSPLHF. The DNA for the CDR3 is TGTGCCACCTGGACCTTGGGTTCACCCCTCCACTTT.

This rearrangement joins TRBV6-5 to TRBJ1-1; 7 bases map to TRBD1. From germline, CDR1 is MNHEY and CDR2 SVGAGI. V shed 0 bases and J 0 bases; nucleotides not matched to a gene: 1. The length of the CDR3 is 15 residues. The CDR3 loop reads CASSYSGTVNTEAFF. CDR3 DNA: TGTGCCAGCAGTTACTCCGGGACAGTGAACACTGAAGCTTTCTTT.

This clone came up once. The genes are TRBV28 and TRBJ1-2; TRBD1 agrees at 8 bases. The length of the CDR3 is 14 residues. Germline CDR1 MDHEN, CDR2 SYDVKM. The ends lost 6 bases at V and 6 bases at J; junction bases unmatched: 9. Written as DNA, the CDR3 is TGTGCCAGCAGGTCCCCAGGGGGCGCAGATGGCTACACCTTC. Translation gives CASRSPGGADGYTF.

This clone appeared once. A read error may produce the germline difference seen at one junction end. Other nucleotide sequences in the sample specify the same CDR3. The chain combines TRBV5-1 with TRBJ2-5, with D possibly matching TRBD1 (5 bases). This CDR3 is 14 amino acids long. The germline V gene has CDR1 SGHRS and CDR2 YFSETQ. CDR3 nucleotide sequence: TGCGCCAGCAGCCCCCAGGGCTACCAAGAGACTCAGTACTTC. Translation: CASSPQGYQETQYF.

The CDR3 reads CSVYFSGANVLTF. The CDR3 DNA reads TGCAGCGTTTATTTTTCTGGGGCCAACGTCCTGACTTTC. This chain links TRBV29-1 with TRBJ2-6, with D hard to call. Germline lookup yields CDR1 SQVTM and CDR2 ANQGSEA. The CDR3 loop spans 13 amino acids. V shed 5 bases and J shed 1 base, with 6 bases lying between them.

The chain couples TRBV11-2 to TRBJ2-7; 9 nucleotides match TRBD2. Trimming at V came to 4 bases and at J to 2 bases, leaving 9 bases not matched to a gene. The CDR3 spans 16 residues. Germline-derived CDR1 and CDR2 are SGHAT and FQNNGV. CDR3 loop: CASSSRVAGAAYEQYF. In DNA, the CDR3 is TGTGCCAGCAGCTCCCGGGTAGCGGGGGCCGCCTACGAGCAGTACTTC.

The chain uses TRBV4-1 and TRBJ2-7; D gene unclear. The germline V and J ends were trimmed by 3 bases and 5 bases, with 17 bases remaining between them. Germline loops: CDR1 MGHRA, CDR2 YSYEKL. This CDR3 is built from 15 residues. The CDR3: CASSQVTVGRNEQYF. The CDR3 DNA follows: TGCGCCAGCAGCCAGGTGACGGTTGGAAGGAACGAGCAGTACTTC.

The J gene is TRBJ2-1, the V gene TRBV6-5; 7 positions agree with TRBD2. With 5 bases clipped from V and 7 bases from J, the junction kept 5 bases outside the gene matches. The CDR3 is 13 amino acids. Per the germline V gene, CDR1 is MNHEY and CDR2 is SVGAGI. The CDR3 spells CASSAFGGNEQFF. In DNA, the CDR3 is TGTGCCAGCAGTGCTTTCGGGGGGAATGAGCAGTTCTTC.

This chain joins TRBV30 and TRBJ1-3; 7 nucleotides match TRBD1. The CDR3 is 15 amino acids. With V trimmed by 3 bases and J by 4 bases, 9 bases remained unmatched. The germline V gene has CDR1 GTSNPN and CDR2 SVGIG (reference sequence). CDR3 nucleotide sequence: TGTGCCTGGAGACCCAAGGGGGCTAACGGAAACACCATATATTTT. Amino acids: CAWRPKGANGNTIYF.

V gene TRBV14 combines with J gene TRBJ1-2, with D unclear. CDR1 is SGHDN and CDR2 is FVKESK in the germline V gene. V dropped 1 base and J dropped 7 bases, with 10 bases sitting between them. The CDR3 runs to 13 residues. The CDR3 nucleotides read TGTGCCAGCAGCCAAGTGGAAAGTCTTGGCTACACCTTC. The encoded protein is CASSQVESLGYTF.

J is TRBJ1-5 and V is TRBV28, with D possibly TRBD1 on 5 matching bases. The V end lost 7 bases, the J end lost 1 base, and 11 bases lay between the germline ends. The CDR3 spans 14 residues. The germline CDR1 and CDR2 sequences are MDHEN and SYDVKM. CDR3 sequence: CASTRQGSNQPQHF. CDR3 in DNA: TGTGCCAGCACTCGCCAGGGCAGCAATCAGCCCCAGCATTTT.

The chain employs TRBV5-4 and TRBJ2-2, with D unclear. CDR1 and CDR2 (germline): SGHNT, YYREEE (reference sequence). V dropped 4 bases and J dropped 6 bases, with 10 bases sitting between them. The CDR3 has 13 amino acids. The CDR3 DNA reads TGTGCCAGCAGCCGAAAAGTGTCCGGGGAGCTGTTTTTT. Translated: CASSRKVSGELFF.

This clone was observed a single time. J is TRBJ2-3 and V is TRBV6-1, with D perhaps TRBD1 (6 bases). This CDR3 has 14 residues. Trimming pared 6 bases from V and 0 bases from J, leaving 10 bases between. The germline CDR1 and CDR2 sequences are MNHNS and SASEGT. CDR3 nucleotides: TGTGCCAGCAGAAGGACAGCTAGCACAGATACGCAGTATTTT. This sequence encodes CASRRTASTDTQYF.

The V and J genes are TRBV19 and TRBJ2-7, with D perhaps TRBD1 (6 bases). The CDR3 consists of 14 residues. Trimming pared 4 bases from V and 2 bases from J, leaving 12 bases between. Germline-derived CDR1 and CDR2 are LNHDA and SQIVND (reference sequence). The CDR3 sequence is CASSRTATAYEQYF. CDR3 DNA: TGTGCCAGTAGTAGGACAGCGACCGCCTACGAGCAGTACTTC.

The chain carries TRBV7-9 and TRBJ1-6, with 10 bases identical to TRBD1. Trimming at V came to 4 bases and at J to 7 bases, leaving 1 base not matched to a gene. The CDR3 is 14 residues long. In germline, CDR1 is SEHNR, CDR2 FQNEAQ (reference sequence). The CDR3 nucleotides are TGTGCCAGCAGCTCGGGACAGGGGAATTCACCCCTCCACTTT. It translates to CASSSGQGNSPLHF.

The chain employs TRBV9 and TRBJ2-1, with D possibly called TRBD1 or TRBD2 (5 bases each). The length of the CDR3 is 15 residues. The V end was cut by 2 bases, the J end by 1 base, with 10 bases between. Looked up from germline, CDR1 is SGDLS and CDR2 is YYNGEE. The CDR3 DNA sequence: TGTGCCAGCAGCGTTGGGGGAAGGTCCTACAATGAGCAGTTCTTC. Protein: CASSVGGRSYNEQFF. Variable domain in full (rest from reference TRBV9 and TRBJ2-1): DSGVTQTPKHLITATGQRVTLRCSPRSGDLSVYWYQQSLDQGLQFLIQYYNGEERAKGNILERFSAQQFPDLHSELNLSSLELGDSALYFCASSVGGRSYNEQFFGPGTRLTVL.

V usage is TRBV27 and J usage is TRBJ1-5; no clear D. There are 15 residues in the CDR3. Germline-derived CDR1 and CDR2 are MNHEY and SMNVEV (reference sequence). The V and J ends lost 6 bases and 11 bases respectively, with 23 bases between them. For the CDR3, the DNA is TGTGCCAGCAGCCGGACCCTTCCCACGGGAGCGGCCCAGCATTTT. Translation gives CASSRTLPTGAAQHF.